The source of this T cell receptor (beta chain) is a study of cytomegalovirus exposure and HLA in healthy donors. Study-wide points: The dataset shows that most TCR sequences were rare, while some public TCRs occurred in many donors.

Concerning this clone itself: Its matching antigen is unknown.

The PCR ran on 60 Vbeta and 13 Jbeta primers. Here immunoSEQ multiplex PCR was the method, and the copy in TCRdb shows in-frame clones only, minus some. The sample contains tens of thousands of clones, approximately 80% of which appear only once. CDR3 length: 16 amino acids. The V and J ends lost 1 base and 3 bases, in that order; junction bases with no gene match: 6. Germline CDR1 reads LGHNA; CDR2 reads YNFKEQ. Likely unrecorded immune exposures existed in these nominally healthy donors. The rearrangement links TRBV4-2 to TRBJ2-1, with 7 bases lining up with TRBD1. This receptor was identified in a male donor in good health and CMV-seronegative. Material for sequencing was PBMCs. CDR3 sequence: CASSQVVGQSYNEQFF. CDR3 coding DNA: TGTGCCAGCAGCCAAGTGGTGGGACAGAGCTACAATGAGCAGTTCTTC.